This T cell receptor (beta chain) was found in a study of blood T cells in healthy people across ages. Alongside a J-beta primer mix, a sample-barcoded 5' primer served in a second PCR lasting about 7 to 11 cycles. Every cDNA molecule carried a tag from a template-switch adaptor bearing 12 random nucleotides. TCRdb fed the 5' RACE reads into MiXCR, producing one record per CDR3 protein. The top ten hold approximately 14% of the sample, which has about a million distinct CDR3 sequences, under 40% seen once. This CDR3 is 16 amino acids long. V dropped 4 bases and J dropped 9; count of bases not matched to a gene: 10. CDR1 and CDR2 (germline): SGHDT, YYEEEE.

The chain is built from TRBV5-6 and TRBJ2-1; 13 bases are shared with TRBD2. The TCR originated in a man aged 18 to 35 in good health. Sequenced material: blood. In nucleotides, the CDR3 is TGTGCCAGCAGCCCTTTACTAGCGGGGGGGCCAAGTGAGCAGTTCTTC. This gives the protein CASSPLLAGGPSEQFF.